The 4 T cell receptor beta chains reported below all come from one sample, sequenced in a study of blood T cell repertoires in COVID-19 (dated by TCRdb to about 2020). Library preparation was by the immunoSEQ multiplex PCR assay. The source is immuneACCESS, and TCRdb retained only in-frame sequences with V and J called. Part of the clones is not carried over; for the studies checked, unresolved V genes explain less than half of this, and the remainder is unexplained. The sample table shows roughly 200,000 clones, and 80% to 85% are seen once. Jointly, the top ten make up roughly a tenth of the sample. The sample was peripheral blood. Receptor source: a woman of 80 years or more with COVID-19, enrolled during active disease.

The chain joins TRBV5-5 to TRBJ2-5, with 7 bases aligning to TRBD1. The CDR3 is 16 amino acids. The junction had 9 bases not matched to a gene; V was cut back by 0 bases and J by 4 bases. Per germline, CDR1 SGHKS and CDR2 YYEKEE (reference sequence). DNA of the CDR3: TGTGCCAGCAGCTTGGGAGACAGGGATAGATTAGAGACCCAGTACTTC. Translation: CASSLGDRDRLETQYF. The whole variable domain, filled in from reference TRBV5-5 and TRBJ2-5, reads DAGVTQSPTHLIKTRGQQVTLRCSPISGHKSVSWYQQVLGQGPQFIFQYYEKEERGRGNFPDRFSARQFPNYSSELNVNALLLGDSALYLCASSLGDRDRLETQYFGPGTRLLVL.

The rearrangement links TRBV2 to TRBJ2-3; D is undetermined. The CDR3 length is 14 residues. Germline loops: CDR1 SNHLY, CDR2 FYNNEI. Trimming shortened V by 5 bases and J by 4 bases, and 13 bases separated the two germline ends. The CDR3 is CASSTYRLADTQYF. CDR3 sequence (DNA): TGTGCCAGCAGTACCTACCGCCTCGCAGATACGCAGTATTTT.

The rearrangement joins TRBV28 to TRBJ1-3; D perhaps matches TRBD1 (5 bases). V dropped 2 bases and J dropped 1 base, with 12 bases sitting between them. CDR3 size: 16 residues. Germline CDR1 MDHEN, CDR2 SYDVKM. The CDR3: CASSLGGTYSGNTIYF. The CDR3, as DNA: TGTGCCAGCAGTTTAGGGGGGACTTATTCTGGAAACACCATATATTTT.

V and J are TRBV5-4 and TRBJ1-3; D gene uncertain. V was pared by 4 bases and J by 2 bases, with 13 bases between. The CDR3 is 15 residues long. CDR1 and CDR2 (germline): SGHNT, YYREEE (reference sequence). CDR3 nucleotide sequence: TGTGCCAGCAGCCCCAGTCAGAACCCTGGAAACACCATATATTTT. Its protein is CASSPSQNPGNTIYF.